These 9 T cell receptor beta chains share one sample of origin, sequenced in a study of blood T cells in healthy people across ages. Next came a second PCR, run for about 6 to 11 cycles, which used a sample-barcoded 5' primer along with a J-beta primer mix. MiXCR, run by TCRdb on the 5' RACE reads, gives a single entry per CDR3 protein. The sample has some 1.6 million distinct CDR3 sequences, around 36% seen once; the top ten hold 11%. Sequencing was performed on blood. The source is a woman in her 30s in good health.

The table lists this clonotype with a few counts. The gene calls are TRBV30 and TRBJ2-7; D uncertain. Between the trimmed V and J ends, which lost 1 base and 7 bases, there was a span of 11 bases. The CDR3 runs 12 residues. Per germline, CDR1 GTSNPN and CDR2 SVGIG (reference sequence). The CDR3 loop reads CAWSAWGLEQYF. The DNA for the CDR3 is TGTGCCTGGAGTGCATGGGGTCTTGAGCAGTACTTC.

V usage is TRBV29-1 and J usage is TRBJ2-2; 13 bases fit TRBD2. V shed 4 bases and J 6 bases; nucleotides not matched to a gene: 8. The CDR3 loop spans 16 amino acids. Germline V gene lookup returns CDR1 SQVTM and CDR2 ANQGSEA. The CDR3 sequence is CSVVSGLAGVSGELFF. DNA of the CDR3: TGCAGCGTTGTCTCAGGACTAGCGGGAGTCTCCGGGGAGCTGTTTTTT.

This clonotype has more than one count but fewer than ten. V usage is TRBV20-1 and J usage is TRBJ2-7, with D hard to call. CDR1 is DFQATT, CDR2 SNEGSKA, per germline (reference sequence). The length of the CDR3 is 12 residues. Deletions cut 5 bases from V and 5 bases from J, with 13 bases between. CDR3 DNA sequence: TGCAGTGCTGATGGGAAGTCTAACGAGCAGTACTTC. This gives the protein CSADGKSNEQYF.

The V call is TRBV6-5, the J call TRBJ2-1; 7 nucleotides line up with TRBD2. Looked up from germline, CDR1 is MNHEY and CDR2 is SVGAGI. The CDR3 extends over 16 amino acids. Unmatched junction bases numbered 5, after V lost 0 bases and J lost 3 bases. The CDR3 coding sequence is TGTGCCAGCAGTTACTCGTCCGGGGGGAACTACAATGAGCAGTTCTTC. Its translation is CASSYSSGGNYNEQFF.

J is TRBJ1-2 and V is TRBV7-2; TRBD1 matches 7 bases. The CDR3 has 15 amino acids. Losses at the gene ends were 5 bases for V and 0 bases for J; bases not matched to a gene: 6. From germline, CDR1 is SGHTA and CDR2 FQGNSA. CDR3 sequence: CASSHLTGTNYGYTF. The CDR3 coding sequence is TGTGCCAGCAGCCACTTGACAGGGACTAACTATGGCTACACCTTC.

This clonotype was detected ten times or more. The V call is TRBV7-9, the J call TRBJ2-5; unclear D gene. Germline CDR1 and CDR2: SEHNR and FQNEAQ (reference sequence). CDR3 size: 14 residues. V was trimmed by 0 bases and J by 0 bases, leaving 5 bases between them. In DNA form, the CDR3 reads TGTGCCAGCAGCTTAGCCGAACACCAAGAGACCCAGTACTTC. It encodes CASSLAEHQETQYF.

V and J are TRBV15 and TRBJ1-1; 7 bases agree with TRBD1. The junction had 11 bases not matched to a gene; V was cut back by 1 base and J by 0 bases. Germline-derived CDR1 and CDR2 are LNHNV and YYDKDF (reference sequence). This CDR3 has 18 residues. CDR3 in DNA: TGTGCCACCAGCAGAGTTGGGCAGGGGGAGGGGGTGAACACTGAAGCTTTCTTT. Translating gives CATSRVGQGEGVNTEAFF.

There are a few counts of this clonotype. This chain links TRBV5-1 with TRBJ2-5; 12 nucleotides agree with TRBD2. Germline-derived CDR1 and CDR2 are SGHRS and YFSETQ. J gave up 5 bases and V 0 bases, and 8 bases lay outside the gene matches. This CDR3 contains 17 residues. The CDR3 protein is CASSLAPTSGSQETQYF. In DNA form, the CDR3 reads TGCGCCAGCAGCTTGGCTCCGACTAGCGGGAGTCAGGAGACCCAGTACTTC.

J is TRBJ2-5 and V is TRBV6-2 or TRBV6-3; 10 bases line up with TRBD1. The last part of the DNA fits TRBJ2-7 better; the J call may be wrong. The CDR3 spans 16 residues. The germline gives CDR1 MNHEY, CDR2 SVGEGT. The DNA of the CDR3 is TGTGCCAGCAGTTACCTGGGGACAGGGGCCGTCTACGAGCAGTACTTC. It translates to CASSYLGTGAVYEQYF.